This TCR beta chain was captured in a study of OX40 agonist ivuxolimab in advanced cancers. Turning to the overall study: The costimulatory receptor OX40 (CD134) was targeted by ivuxolimab, a fully human IgG2 agonistic monoclonal antibody. Prior anti-PD-1, anti-PD-L1 or anti-CTLA-4 therapy was permitted, and checkpoint inhibitors had been received by around 39% of dose-escalation patients. In the dose-escalation cohort, 70% to 90% of patients were male, and the mean age was roughly 60 years with a range of about 20 to 90. Intravenous ivuxolimab was administered to patients every 2 weeks at six dose levels: 0.01, 0.1, 0.3, 1.5, 3 and 10 mg/kg. The purpose of peripheral TCRbeta sequencing was to test whether ivuxolimab changed TCR sequence diversity and led to clonal T-cell expansion. Of the 50 to 55 patients in dose escalation, about 20 had hepatocellular carcinoma, about 15 had melanoma, 9 had renal cell carcinoma and 9 had head and neck cancer. The paper describes the monotherapy dose-escalation part (N of about 55 patients) of the phase I trial of ivuxolimab. Partial responses occurred in three dose-escalation patients, of whom one had hepatocellular carcinoma and two had cutaneous melanoma.

Genomic DNA was isolated from the sorted cells so that the TCRbeta CDR3 region could be sequenced. TCRbeta CDR3 regions were sequenced using the immunoSEQ Assay. This immuneACCESS table, as held by TCRdb, lists in-frame sequences with V and J called but not all clones. Of the missing ones, under half trace to an unresolved V gene in checked studies; the others have no known cause. The sample table shows fewer than 80,000 clones, and around 84% are seen once. The top ten clonotypes cover about 0.82% of the sample. Comments on this clone: Its recognized antigen is unknown. No base qualities exist here, and no much larger clone lies one base off it.

Patients with autoimmune disease history or receiving systemic immunosuppression were excluded from the trial. Peripheral blood for TCR sequencing was collected from all dose cohorts at baseline, on cycle 4 day 1, and on cycle 7 day 1. The samples were drawn from a first-in-human, open-label, multicenter phase I dose-escalation trial of ivuxolimab. Adults with locally advanced or metastatic head and neck squamous cell, hepatocellular, melanoma or renal cell carcinoma were enrolled in the trial. CD4+ and CD8+ T cells were sorted separately from peripheral blood before TCR sequencing. Findings and caveats that apply to the study as a whole: Low levels of normalized T-cell clonal expansion were also seen in some nonresponding patients. At doses of 0.1 to 3.0 mg/kg, clonal expansion of both CD4+ and CD8+ blood T cells was observed from baseline to week 6. Antigen specificity was not determined for the clonally expanded peripheral T cells. After ivuxolimab, expanded clones were on average more numerous among CD8+ T cells than among CD4+ T cells. In the 0.1-3.0 mg/kg groups, partial responders were among the patients with the lowest normalized peripheral clonal expansion, particularly in CD8+ T cells.

This TCR derives from an adult with an advanced solid tumor such as melanoma, head and neck, liver or kidney cancer. The specimen was CD4+ or CD8+ T cells sorted from blood, collected in a trial of the OX40 agonist ivuxolimab.

The DNA sequence is TGTGCCAGCAGCTGGTCGGGGCAACGCAATTCACCCCTCCACTTT. Its translation is CASSWSGQRNSPLHF. The chain is encoded by TRBV6-6 joined to TRBJ1-6; the D region possibly corresponds to TRBD1 (5 bases align). The germline V gene (reference sequence) supplies CDR1 MNHNY and CDR2 SVGAGI. The CDR3 runs 15 amino acids, cysteine and phenylalanine included. CDR3 DNA is the only sequence kept; it has 45 bases, read in frame from the first base. The V and J ends are trimmed by 6 bases and 7 bases, leaving 16 bases between them.